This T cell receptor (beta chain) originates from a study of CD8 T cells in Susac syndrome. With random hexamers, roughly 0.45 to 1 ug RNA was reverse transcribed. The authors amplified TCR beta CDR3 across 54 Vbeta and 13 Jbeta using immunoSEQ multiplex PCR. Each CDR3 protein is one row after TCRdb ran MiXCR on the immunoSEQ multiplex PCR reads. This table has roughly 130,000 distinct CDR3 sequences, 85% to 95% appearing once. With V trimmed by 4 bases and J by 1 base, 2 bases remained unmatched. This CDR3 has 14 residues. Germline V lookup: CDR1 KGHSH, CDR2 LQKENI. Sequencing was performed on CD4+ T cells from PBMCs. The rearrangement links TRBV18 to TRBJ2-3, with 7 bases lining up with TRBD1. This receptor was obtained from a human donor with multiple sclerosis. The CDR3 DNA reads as TGTGCCAGCTCACTCGACAGGGGCACAGATACGCAGTATTTT. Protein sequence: CASSLDRGTDTQYF.